The clone carrying this T cell receptor (beta chain) was seen many times. This entry belongs to a study of T-cell reconstitution after alpha-beta-depleted transplantation in children. The TCRbeta library was prepared with unique molecular identifiers. TCRdb reprocessed the PCR reads with MiXCR, giving one entry per CDR3 protein. The sample has 100,000 to 120,000 distinct CDR3 sequences; about a tenth are singletons. Germline loops: CDR1 DFQATT, CDR2 SNEGSKA (reference sequence). The CDR3 runs 17 residues. V gave up 0 bases and J gave up 2 bases; unmatched junction bases: 12. This clonotype was obtained from a human donor who donated a stem cell graft to a child with acute lymphoblastic leukemia. The input for sequencing was PBMCs from the stem cell graft donor, taken from the stem cell graft. The chain links TRBV20-1 to TRBJ2-7; 8 bases agree with TRBD2. The CDR3 reads CSARDPWKTSEAYEQYF. In DNA form, the CDR3 reads TGCAGTGCTAGAGATCCCTGGAAGACTAGCGAAGCCTACGAGCAGTACTTC.